A selection of T cell receptor beta chains follows, all from one sample in a study of identical twins. TCRdb re-called the 5' RACE reads with MiXCR, one entry per CDR3 protein. The sample includes 200,000 to 250,000 distinct CDR3 sequences, 5.5% to 7.5% of them seen just once. Separately, the same data were catalogued under a study of T cells expressing NK-cell markers.

Source material: CD8+ T cells sorted from blood. The receptor source for this set is a woman younger than 30 in good health. Each CDR3 is given with its conserved first and last residue. D genes are given only for firm matches. The size of a clone is reported for some rows only, either as once, few or many, or as a class for expanded clones.

TRBJ2-1,TRBV9,11,-,many,CASGGGNEQFF,TGTGCCAGCGGAGGGGGGAATGAGCAGTTCTTC
TRBJ2-5,TRBV21-1,18,-,-,CATLKGDRSAAEQETQYF,TGTGCCACCTTGAAGGGAGATAGGTCGGCAGCCGAACAAGAGACCCAGTACTTC
TRBJ2-5,TRBV9,14,-,-,CASSVVGGAETQYF,TGTGCCAGCAGCGTAGTTGGGGGGGCAGAGACCCAGTACTTC
TRBJ2-1,TRBV19,15,TRBD2,many,CASSIGGRARNEQFF,TGTGCCAGTAGTATAGGCGGGAGGGCCCGCAATGAGCAGTTCTTC
TRBJ2-7,TRBV4-1,13,-,few,CASSGPSSYEQYF,TGCGCCAGCAGCGGCCCTTCTTCCTACGAGCAGTACTTC
TRBJ2-7,TRBV4-2,16,TRBD1,many,CASSQAWTGDPYEQYF,TGTGCCAGCAGCCAAGCATGGACAGGGGACCCCTACGAGCAGTACTTC
TRBJ2-1,TRBV7-9,15,-,-,CASSLVGVLNNEQFF,TGTGCCAGCAGCCTGGTGGGAGTTCTGAACAATGAGCAGTTCTTC
TRBJ2-1,TRBV12-2,15,-,-,CASRHSGRAYNEQFF,TGTGCAAGTCGCCATAGCGGGAGGGCCTACAATGAGCAGTTCTTC
TRBJ2-2,TRBV5-1,15,TRBD1,many,CASSGTGIDTGELFF,TGCGCCAGCAGCGGGACAGGGATCGACACCGGGGAGCTGTTTTTT
TRBJ2-1,TRBV5-6,11,-,-,CASSHGLEQFF,TGTGCCAGCAGTCATGGACTTGAGCAGTTCTTC
TRBJ2-1,TRBV9,15,-,few,CASSPREGVFNEQFF,TGTGCCAGCAGCCCCCGAGAGGGGGTGTTTAACGAGCAGTTCTTC
TRBJ2-7,TRBV5-5,14,-,few,CASSQRGLPYEQYF,TGTGCCAGCAGTCAGAGGGGCCTACCCTACGAGCAGTACTTC
TRBJ2-1,TRBV15,15,-,few,CATSPPAVSADEQFF,TGTGCCACCAGCCCACCGGCGGTTAGCGCAGATGAGCAGTTCTTC
TRBJ2-1,TRBV4-1,14,-,few,CASSQEPSIWEQFF,TGCGCCAGCAGCCAAGAGCCCTCCATTTGGGAGCAGTTCTTC
TRBJ1-5,TRBV12-3/TRBV12-4,16,TRBD1,many,CASSLGGRGLSQPQHF,TGTGCCAGCAGTTTAGGGGGAAGGGGGCTAAGTCAGCCCCAGCATTTT
TRBJ2-1,TRBV9,16,-,few,CASSVFFGRQANEQFF,TGTGCCAGCAGCGTTTTTTTCGGGAGACAAGCCAATGAGCAGTTCTTC
TRBJ2-1,TRBV4-1,16,TRBD2,-,CASSPSGTTSYNEQFF,TGCGCCAGCAGCCCCTCCGGGACTACCTCCTACAATGAGCAGTTCTTC
TRBJ2-5,TRBV25-1,15,-,-,CASSVGLPSGATQYF,TGTGCCAGCAGTGTGGGACTCCCCTCAGGGGCGACCCAGTACTTC
TRBJ1-1,TRBV4-1,15,-,few,CASSQVMGLNTEAFF,TGCGCCAGCAGCCAAGTTATGGGATTAAACACTGAAGCTTTCTTT
TRBJ2-1,TRBV20-1,16,TRBD1,-,CSARDLGTGRVNEQFF,TGCAGTGCTAGAGATCTGGGGACAGGGAGAGTCAATGAGCAGTTCTTC
TRBJ1-2,TRBV6-5,15,-,many,CASSSGPLGDYGYTF,TGTGCCAGCAGTTCCGGACCACTGGGAGACTATGGCTACACCTTC
TRBJ2-1,TRBV27,12,-,-,CASETGPGEQFF,TGTGCCAGCGAGACTGGCCCTGGTGAGCAGTTCTTC
TRBJ2-7,TRBV9,15,-,-,CASSVSDYNSYEQYF,TGTGCCAGCAGCGTAAGCGACTACAACTCCTACGAGCAGTACTTC
TRBJ2-5,TRBV10-3,16,-,-,CAISESMARRGETQYF,TGTGCCATCAGTGAGTCGATGGCGCGACGTGGGGAGACCCAGTACTTC
TRBJ1-2,TRBV7-9,15,-,few,CASSLVPGRHYGYTF,TGTGCCAGCAGCTTAGTGCCAGGGCGACACTATGGCTACACCTTC
TRBJ2-1,TRBV7-9,11,-,-,CASTNRDEQFF,TGTGCCAGCACCAACCGCGATGAGCAGTTCTTC
TRBJ1-1,TRBV2,17,TRBD1,-,CASRGTGTGGPVTEAFF,TGTGCCAGCAGAGGTACCGGGACAGGGGGCCCGGTCACTGAAGCTTTCTTT
TRBJ2-1,TRBV2,15,-,many,CASSDEVPGPSGQFF,TGTGCCAGCAGTGACGAGGTCCCGGGCCCGTCGGGGCAGTTCTTC
TRBJ2-1,TRBV2,13,-,few,CASYSGPYNEQFF,TGTGCCAGCTATAGCGGACCCTACAATGAGCAGTTCTTC
TRBJ1-5,TRBV4-2,15,-,few,CASSQDGFSNQPQHF,TGTGCCAGCAGCCAAGATGGGTTTTCTAATCAGCCCCAGCATTTT
TRBJ2-1,TRBV5-6,14,-,few,CASSSIGAYNEQFF,TGTGCCAGCAGCTCCATAGGGGCCTACAATGAGCAGTTCTTC
TRBJ2-1,TRBV19,14,-,few,CASSIQGNYNEQFF,TGTGCCAGTAGTATCCAGGGGAATTACAATGAGCAGTTCTTC
TRBJ2-1,TRBV12-3/TRBV12-4,15,TRBD1,many,CASSLRQGDYNEQFF,TGTGCCAGCAGTTTGCGACAGGGGGATTACAATGAGCAGTTCTTC
TRBJ2-2,TRBV9,14,-,-,CASSPPRNTGELFF,TGTGCCAGCAGCCCCCCTCGGAACACCGGGGAGCTGTTTTTT
TRBJ2-7,TRBV7-8,12,-,few,CASRGRTYEQYF,TGTGCCAGCAGGGGGAGAACCTACGAGCAGTACTTC
TRBJ1-1,TRBV20-1,13,-,-,CSALGASDTEAFF,TGCAGTGCTCTGGGGGCGTCGGACACTGAAGCTTTCTTT
TRBJ2-5,TRBV3-1,15,-,many,CASNKPGSRLETQYF,TGTGCCAGCAACAAACCGGGATCACGTCTCGAGACCCAGTACTTC
TRBJ2-7,TRBV19,13,-,-,CASSIVTKSEQYF,TGTGCCAGTAGTATAGTAACGAAGAGCGAGCAGTACTTC
TRBJ2-1,TRBV7-9,15,-,many,CASSRAPSVNNEQFF,TGTGCCAGCAGCCGAGCCCCTAGCGTCAACAATGAGCAGTTCTTC
TRBJ2-7,TRBV2,14,TRBD2,many,CASSISGRTYEQYF,TGTGCCAGCAGTATTAGCGGGAGGACCTACGAGCAGTACTTC
TRBJ2-3,TRBV2,16,TRBD2,few,CASSMTSASTTDTQYF,TGTGCCAGCAGTATGACTAGCGCGTCGACCACAGATACGCAGTATTTT